This passage covers 17 T cell receptor beta chains from one sample sequenced in a study of T cell repertoires in cytomegalovirus infection. What these receptors recognize is not known. MiXCR, applied by TCRdb to the reads, yields one record per CDR3 protein. The sample contains some 270,000 distinct CDR3 sequences, roughly a fifth of which appear only once. The source material was cultured PBMCs, sampled from culture after CMV antigen stimulation. The receptors shown here come from a human donor in good health (CMV status not recorded). Some clones in this sample may be carry-over from other donors' samples.

Regarding this clonotype: Given a much more abundant clone one base away, this may be a read error. The CDR3: CASSLTGHHKRAGELFF. In DNA form, the CDR3 reads TGTGCCAGCAGCCTGACCGGCCACCACAAGAGAGCCGGGGAGCTGTTTTTT. V usage is TRBV7-2 and J usage is TRBJ2-2, with D hard to call. Looked up from germline, CDR1 is SGHTA and CDR2 is FQGNSA. The CDR3 extends over 17 amino acids. V was pared by 5 bases and J by 6 bases, with 22 bases between.

This clonotype showed up just once. This clone may be a read error of a much larger clone one base away. The chain is built from TRBV27 and TRBJ1-6, with a possible D match to TRBD1 (5 bases). This CDR3 is 13 amino acids long. Germline CDR1 reads MNHEY; CDR2 reads SMNVEV (reference sequence). The CDR3 loop is CASSLRGDSPPHF. CDR3 DNA sequence: TGTGCCAGCAGTTTGCGGGGGGATTCACCCCCCCACTTT.

This clonotype was detected only a few times. The chain joins TRBV10-3 to TRBJ1-4; D call uncertain. The V end was cut by 3 bases, the J end by 0 bases, with 5 bases between. CDR3 size: 14 residues. Germline CDR1 and CDR2: ENHRY and SYGVKD. The CDR3 here is CAISETATNEKLFF. In DNA, the CDR3 is TGTGCCATCAGTGAAACGGCAACTAATGAAAAACTGTTTTTT.

This clonotype was detected many times. The chain links TRBV6-1 to TRBJ2-1, with 14 bases aligning to TRBD2. This CDR3 is built from 16 residues. Germline-derived CDR1 and CDR2 are MNHNS and SASEGT. After removal of 5 bases from V and 5 bases from J, the junction contained 5 bases not matched to a gene. DNA for the CDR3: TGTGCCAGCAGTCAGGGACTAGCGGGAGCTAACAATGAGCAGTTCTTC. Residues: CASSQGLAGANNEQFF.

The gene calls are TRBV5-6 and TRBJ2-1; D remains unclear. The V gene's germline CDR1 is SGHDT and CDR2 YYEEEE. This CDR3 is built from 15 residues. Trimming stripped 3 bases from V and 3 bases from J, with 13 bases between. The CDR3 is CASSSPFADYNEQFF. The CDR3 DNA is TGTGCCAGCAGCTCCCCTTTCGCTGACTACAATGAGCAGTTCTTC.

J is TRBJ1-2 and V is TRBV5-1, with TRBD1 matching over 12 bases. Germline CDR1 reads SGHRS; CDR2 reads YFSETQ. CDR3 size: 15 residues. V lost 0 bases to trimming and J lost 8 bases; unmatched junction nucleotides: 5. CDR3 sequence: CASSLVGQGAPGYTF. DNA of the CDR3: TGCGCCAGCAGCTTGGTGGGACAGGGGGCGCCGGGCTACACCTTC.

This clonotype showed up just a few times. This chain uses TRBV4-3 with TRBJ1-2; 9 bases line up with TRBD1. The V and J ends lost 2 bases and 4 bases, in that order; junction bases with no gene match: 5. Per germline, CDR1 LGHNA and CDR2 YSLEER. This CDR3 has 15 amino acids. Here the CDR3 DNA reads TGCGCCAGCAGCCAACCGGGACAGGGCTTCTATGGCTACACCTTC. It is translated as CASSQPGQGFYGYTF.

CDR3 amino acids: CASSEWGIGPEAFF. The DNA of the CDR3 is TGTGCCAGCAGTGAGTGGGGGATCGGGCCTGAAGCTTTCTTT. The chain recombines TRBV25-1 with TRBJ1-1; a possible D gene is TRBD1 (5 bases). V was pared by 3 bases and J by 6 bases, with 14 bases between. The CDR3 covers 14 residues. In germline, CDR1 is MGHDK, CDR2 SYGVNS.

The chain links TRBV18 to TRBJ2-2; TRBD2 matches 10 bases. With 1 base clipped from V and 7 bases from J, the junction kept 6 bases outside the gene matches. The length of the CDR3 is 16 residues. CDR1 and CDR2 (germline): KGHSH, LQKENI. CDR3 sequence (DNA): TGTGCCAGCTCACCACTCGGTCTAGCGGGAGACGGGGAGCTGTTTTTT. Translated, it gives CASSPLGLAGDGELFF.

This clonotype was seen repeatedly, ten times or more. This sequence joins TRBV6-1 and TRBJ2-1; possibly TRBD2 for D (7 bases). In germline, CDR1 is MNHNS, CDR2 SASEGT. This CDR3 comprises 16 residues. Trimming took off 8 bases at V and 0 bases at J, with 17 bases between the two ends. The CDR3, as DNA: TGTGCCAGCCTCGGCGGGGGCAAAAGCTCCTACAATGAGCAGTTCTTC. It translates to CASLGGGKSSYNEQFF.

The V call is TRBV20-1, the J call TRBJ1-1, with unresolved D. The V gene lost 6 bases and the J gene lost 1 base, with 9 bases spanning the gap. This CDR3 has 12 residues. Germline assignment: CDR1 DFQATT and CDR2 SNEGSKA (reference sequence). CDR3 nucleotide sequence: TGCAGTGCCCTGGTTAAGAACACTGAAGCTTTCTTT. Translation: CSALVKNTEAFF.

This chain connects TRBV28 to TRBJ1-5, with D perhaps TRBD1 (5 bases). The CDR3 length is 12 residues. The V gene's germline CDR1 is MDHEN and CDR2 SYDVKM. The V gene lost 10 bases and the J gene lost 2 bases, with 9 bases spanning the gap. CDR3 region: CANGRGNQPQHF. The CDR3 nucleotides are TGTGCCAACGGCAGGGGCAATCAGCCCCAGCATTTT.

This sequence joins TRBV4-1 and TRBJ2-2, with 7 positions matching TRBD2. In germline, CDR1 is MGHRA, CDR2 YSYEKL. This CDR3 contains 16 residues. With V trimmed by 1 base and J by 0 bases, 2 bases remained unmatched. CDR3 in amino acids: CASSQGLAANTGELFF. For the CDR3, the DNA is TGCGCCAGCAGCCAAGGGCTAGCGGCGAACACCGGGGAGCTGTTTTTT.

The chain recombines TRBV7-2 with TRBJ2-3; 9 nucleotides agree with TRBD2. Germline CDR1 and CDR2: SGHTA and FQGNSA. Losses at the gene ends were 3 bases for V and 5 bases for J; bases not matched to a gene: 3. The CDR3 sequence is 14 residues long. The chain's CDR3 is CASSFSGSVDTQYF. The CDR3, as DNA: TGTGCCAGCAGCTTTAGCGGGAGTGTAGATACGCAGTATTTT.

This chain uses TRBV28 with TRBJ2-5; D remains ambiguous. The V gene lost 3 bases and the J gene lost 9 bases, with 11 bases spanning the gap. In germline, CDR1 is MDHEN, CDR2 SYDVKM. CDR3 length equals 12 residues. Here the CDR3 reads CASSFLIIPQYF. CDR3 bases: TGTGCCAGCAGTTTTTTAATTATACCCCAGTACTTC.

The rearrangement links TRBV27 to TRBJ1-1, with D possibly being TRBD1 (5 bases). Between the trimmed V and J ends, which lost 5 bases and 1 base, there was a span of 17 bases. Germline V gene lookup returns CDR1 MNHEY and CDR2 SMNVEV (reference sequence). This CDR3 is built from 16 residues. The CDR3 DNA reads as TGTGCCAGCAGTCACAACCGGGGGTATCGGAACACTGAAGCTTTCTTT. It is translated as CASSHNRGYRNTEAFF.

In this sample, this clonotype turned up a few times. This rearrangement joins TRBV11-3 to TRBJ2-7, with 9 bases identical to TRBD2. Germline values: CDR1 SGHNT, CDR2 YENEEA. The V gene end was trimmed by 1 base and the J gene end by 6 bases; junction bases not matched to a gene: 7. This CDR3 comprises 15 residues. The DNA for the CDR3 is TGTGCCAGCAGCTTAGGTGGTAGCGGGAGCGGCGAGCAGTACTTC. Its translation: CASSLGGSGSGEQYF.